This record concerns one T cell receptor beta chain sequence. Its antigen is as yet unknown. The CDR3 has 17 amino acids. V lost 0 bases and J lost 2; bases outside the gene matches: 8. The entry originates in a study of CD8 T cells in ankylosing spondylitis. General observations from the study: The clones that were linked to disease were reported to be significantly enriched in matched synovial fluid samples from ankylosing spondylitis patients. CD8+ cells made up the disease-linked clones, which were relatively rare in peripheral blood. Some motif variants had been reported before (in reactive arthritis synovial fluid and blood).

Scientists made TCR beta libraries using quantitative 5'-RACE with molecular barcodes. In TCRdb, the 5' RACE reads were re-called with MiXCR into one record per CDR3 protein. The repertoire holds 150,000 to 200,000 distinct CDR3 sequences, 10% to 15% seen once, with approximately 10% in the top ten. The rearrangement joins TRBV12-3 or TRBV12-4 to TRBJ2-3; 7 bases are shared with TRBD2. The sequence was obtained from a female donor with ankylosing spondylitis or in good health (not recorded which). Sequences were obtained from blood, either unsorted or a sorted T cell fraction (not recorded which). CDR3 loop: CASSLAAGSGNTDTQYF. For the CDR3, the DNA is TGTGCCAGCAGTTTAGCCGCAGGGAGCGGGAACACAGATACGCAGTATTTT.